Listed below are T cell receptor beta chains from one sample, sequenced in a study of T cell responses to AZD1222 COVID-19 vaccine. TCRdb's copy holds only in-frame clones and misses some; the assay was immunoSEQ multiplex PCR. The profile covers approximately 120,000 clones, with about 91% appearing a single time and approximately 7.9% taken by the ten largest. The specimen comprised peripheral blood, sampled on day 0 of AZD1222 vaccination. These receptors were collected from an adult in good health. The CDR3 runs from the conserved cysteine through the conserved F or W. The D gene is left open where the match is weak.

V: TRBV5-1; J: TRBJ1-6; D: NA; DNA: TGCGCCAGCAGCTCAGGGCAGTATAATTCACCCCTCCACTTT; CDR3: CASSSGQYNSPLHF
V: TRBV12-5; J: TRBJ1-2; D: NA; DNA: TGTGCTAGCGCCGGGGGGGCCGCAAACTATGGCTACACCTTC; CDR3: CASAGGAANYGYTF
V: TRBV30; J: TRBJ2-7; D: NA; DNA: TGTGCCGGTGTAAACTCGGGGGCCCTCTACGAGCAGTACTTC; CDR3: CAGVNSGALYEQYF
V: TRBV6-2/TRBV6-3; J: TRBJ1-2; D: NA; DNA: TGTGCCAGCAGTTACGGTGGGGCGCTCAACTATGGCTACACCTTC; CDR3: CASSYGGALNYGYTF
V: TRBV5-4; J: TRBJ2-1; D: TRBD1; DNA: TGTGCCAGCAGCCCGGACAGGGGCTCCTACAATGAGCAGTTCTTC; CDR3: CASSPDRGSYNEQFF
V: TRBV7-2; J: TRBJ2-3; D: NA; DNA: NA; CDR3: CASSFSGPGLTDTQYF
V: TRBV7-6; J: TRBJ2-3; D: TRBD1; DNA: TGTGCCAGCAGTTCTGGGACAGGACGCACAGATACGCAGTATTTT; CDR3: CASSSGTGRTDTQYF
V: TRBV3-1/TRBV3-2; J: TRBJ2-1; D: TRBD2; DNA: TGTGCCAGCAGCCCTCGGGGTAGCGGGAGGGCATCGAATGAGCAGTTCTTC; CDR3: CASSPRGSGRASNEQFF
V: TRBV2; J: TRBJ1-1; D: NA; DNA: TGTGCCAGCAGTCAGGAGCAGAACACTGAAGCTTTCTTT; CDR3: CASSQEQNTEAFF
V: TRBV6-2/TRBV6-3; J: TRBJ1-1; D: NA; DNA: TGTGCCAGCAGTACCGGGACAAAAGCTTTCTTT; CDR3: CASSTGTKAFF
V: TRBV29-1; J: TRBJ1-1; D: NA; DNA: TGCAGCGTTGAGGGTCTCGGGAACACTGAAGCTTTCTTT; CDR3: CSVEGLGNTEAFF
V: TRBV6-2/TRBV6-3; J: TRBJ2-5; D: NA; DNA: TGTGCCAGCAGTCCCGTATTAGAGACCCAGTACTTC; CDR3: CASSPVLETQYF
V: TRBV2; J: TRBJ2-3; D: TRBD2; DNA: TGTGCCACAACCTTTAGCGGGTCTGGCACAGATACGCAGTATTTT; CDR3: CATTFSGSGTDTQYF
V: TRBV27; J: TRBJ1-1; D: NA; DNA: TGTGCCAGCAGTTTATCGCCAACTATTAACACTGAAGCTTTCTTT; CDR3: CASSLSPTINTEAFF
V: TRBV18; J: TRBJ1-3; D: NA; DNA: TGTGCCAGCTCACCATCGGAGGGGTCGGGAAACACCATATATTTT; CDR3: CASSPSEGSGNTIYF
V: TRBV12-3/TRBV12-4; J: TRBJ1-2; D: NA; DNA: TGTGCCAGCAGTCGGGGGGAAAGGAGTGGCTACACCTTC; CDR3: CASSRGERSGYTF
V: TRBV6-1; J: TRBJ1-6; D: NA; DNA: TGTGCCAGCAGTGAAGCGGGGGGGGATAATTCACCCCTCCACTTT; CDR3: CASSEAGGDNSPLHF